One and the same sample provided the 10 T cell receptor beta chains below, sequenced in a study of cytomegalovirus exposure and HLA in healthy donors. Researchers ran the PCR with 60 Vbeta and 13 Jbeta primers. The assay was immunoSEQ multiplex PCR, and TCRdb's table has in-frame clones only and misses some. Here the sample table reports tens of thousands of clones. Specimen: PBMCs. The receptors shown here come from a male donor in good health and CMV-seronegative.

This chain connects TRBV19 to TRBJ1-1, with D possibly matching TRBD1 (5 bases). This CDR3 has 16 amino acids. Germline V gene lookup returns CDR1 LNHDA and CDR2 SQIVND (reference sequence). The V end was cut by 0 bases, the J end by 4 bases, with 15 bases between. The CDR3 DNA is TGTGCCAGTAGTATAGAGCTTGAGGGCGGGGGCACTGAAGCTTTCTTT. It codes for CASSIELEGGGTEAFF.

The CDR3 DNA is TGTGCCAGCAGCTTCCCGGGGAATGAGCAGTTCTTC. This codes for CASSFPGNEQFF. The rearrangement links TRBV5-4 to TRBJ2-1; D may be TRBD2 (5 bases). Germline values: CDR1 SGHNT, CDR2 YYREEE (reference sequence). The ends were cut back, 2 bases at V and 7 bases at J, with 7 bases in the middle. The CDR3 runs to 12 residues.

This rearrangement joins TRBV19 to TRBJ1-1, with D tentatively TRBD1 (6 bases). Trimming took 6 bases from V and 3 from J, leaving 17 bases between them. The germline gives CDR1 LNHDA, CDR2 SQIVND (reference sequence). There are 15 residues in the CDR3. The CDR3 spells CASRMGAGQHTEAFF. Here the CDR3 DNA reads TGTGCCAGTAGAATGGGGGCAGGACAGCACACTGAAGCTTTCTTT.

V and J are TRBV11-3 and TRBJ1-1; 7 positions agree with TRBD1. J gave up 1 base and V 5 bases, and 7 bases lay outside the gene matches. CDR1 SGHNT and CDR2 YENEEA come from the germline V gene. The CDR3 covers 15 residues. The CDR3 DNA reads as TGTGCCAGCAGCCTAGGGACAGCTAGGAACACTGAAGCTTTCTTT. It codes for CASSLGTARNTEAFF.

This sequence joins TRBV19 and TRBJ2-1; D may be TRBD2 (6 bases). The length of the CDR3 is 13 residues. CDR1 and CDR2 from the germline V gene are LNHDA and SQIVND (reference sequence). V lost 2 bases, J lost 10 bases, and 12 bases lay in between. The CDR3 region has the DNA TGTGCCAGTAGTATATTGGGCGGGGCAGAGCAGTTCTTC. It specifies CASSILGGAEQFF.

The chain carries TRBV10-3 and TRBJ2-1, with 10 bases fitting TRBD2. Germline CDR1 reads ENHRY; CDR2 reads SYGVKD. V lost 10 bases, J lost 6 bases, and 15 bases stayed unmatched. This CDR3 is 16 amino acids long. The CDR3 bases are TGTGCCACCGGGACCTCTAGCGGGGGCTCTCTCAATGAGCAGTTCTTC. It specifies CATGTSSGGSLNEQFF.

V gene TRBV30 combines with J gene TRBJ2-7; D might be TRBD1 (7 bases). V lost 2 bases, J lost 5 bases, and 16 bases lay in between. The CDR3 runs to 14 residues. Per the germline V gene, CDR1 is GTSNPN and CDR2 is SVGIG (reference sequence). Here the CDR3 DNA reads TGTGCCTGGAGTACCCAGGGGGGCGTGAACGAGCAGTACTTC. Translating gives CAWSTQGGVNEQYF.

The chain carries TRBV7-9 and TRBJ1-5, with a possible D match to TRBD1 (6 bases). The CDR3 is 17 residues long. Germline V gives CDR1 SEHNR, CDR2 FQNEAQ (reference sequence). Trimming shortened V by 4 bases and J by 0 bases, and 16 bases separated the two germline ends. Here the CDR3 DNA reads TGTGCCAGCAGCTCCTCTACAGGGTCCTATAGCAATCAGCCCCAGCATTTT. Amino acids: CASSSSTGSYSNQPQHF.

V and J are TRBV5-5 and TRBJ2-5, with 9 bases matching TRBD2. V lost 0 bases, J lost 4 bases, and 7 bases stayed unmatched. The length of the CDR3 is 16 residues. The germline V gene encodes CDR1 SGHKS and CDR2 YYEKEE (reference sequence). CDR3 sequence: CASSLEFAGGRETQYF. The CDR3 DNA is TGTGCCAGCAGCTTGGAGTTTGCGGGGGGGCGAGAGACCCAGTACTTC.

The chain combines TRBV5-6 with TRBJ1-1; D remains ambiguous. Germline CDR1 and CDR2: SGHDT and YYEEEE. Trimming pared 1 base from V and 5 bases from J, leaving 6 bases between. The CDR3 covers 12 residues. The CDR3 nucleotides read TGTGCCAGCAGCTTGTCCACTACTGAAGCTTTCTTT. Translated: CASSLSTTEAFF.